The 28 T cell receptor beta chains below all came from one sample that was sequenced in a study of blood T cell repertoires in COVID-19. TCRdb's copy holds only in-frame clones and misses some; the assay was immunoSEQ multiplex PCR. The sample shows more than 200,000 clones, 88% of them seen only once. Sequencing was done on a sample of peripheral blood. The receptors were sampled from a man at least 80 years old with acute or convalescent COVID-19.

J is TRBJ2-7 and V is TRBV7-9; 12 positions agree with TRBD2. The CDR3 runs to 17 residues. Trimming took 1 base from V and 4 from J; bases not matched to a gene: 8. CDR1 and CDR2 from the germline V gene are SEHNR and FQNEAQ (reference sequence). Here the CDR3 reads CASSLVGVGLAGYEQYF. The CDR3, as DNA: TGTGCCAGCAGCTTAGTAGGCGTGGGACTAGCGGGTTACGAGCAGTACTTC.

The chain joins TRBV18 to TRBJ1-4; 7 nucleotides match TRBD1. CDR1 and CDR2 (germline): KGHSH, LQKENI. The CDR3 contains 16 residues. Trimming removed 1 base from V and 2 bases from J; junction bases left unmatched: 4. CDR3: CASSPQGAKTNEKLFF. The CDR3 DNA sequence: TGTGCCAGCTCACCACAGGGGGCTAAGACTAATGAAAAACTGTTTTTT.

The chain uses TRBV7-3 and TRBJ2-2; maybe TRBD2 (6 bases). The CDR3 spans 14 residues. V was clipped by 7 bases and J by 4 bases, with 13 bases between them. Germline V CDR1 and CDR2: SGHTA, FQGTGA. The CDR3 sequence: CASTLVGGTGELFF. In nucleotides, the CDR3 is TGTGCCAGCACCTTGGTCGGGGGCACCGGGGAGCTGTTTTTT.

The V call is TRBV7-2, the J call TRBJ1-3; D may be TRBD1 (5 bases). Germline V lookup: CDR1 SGHTA, CDR2 FQGNSA. The V end was cut by 0 bases, the J end by 3 bases, with 9 bases between. The CDR3 is made up of 15 amino acids. The DNA of the CDR3 is TGTGCCAGCAGCTTAGCGGACACGCTTGGAAACACCATATATTTT. As protein: CASSLADTLGNTIYF.

In DNA, the CDR3 is TGTGCCAGCAGCAACCACAGGGGGCAAACTGAAGCTTTCTTT. The encoded protein is CASSNHRGQTEAFF. This chain connects TRBV6-2 or TRBV6-3 to TRBJ1-1; TRBD1 matches at 9 bases. V lost 6 bases and J lost 5; bases outside the gene matches: 7. The CDR3 contains 14 residues. Germline V gene data show CDR1 as MNHEY and CDR2 as SVGEGT.

This clone has more than one count but fewer than ten. The V and J genes are TRBV5-5 and TRBJ1-1; D not certain. CDR3 length: 14 residues. Between the trimmed V and J ends, which lost 4 bases and 1 base, there was a span of 11 bases. Germline CDR1 SGHKS, CDR2 YYEKEE (reference sequence). CDR3 bases: TGTGCCAGCAGCGCCTCGGGTGGGAACACTGAAGCTTTCTTT. This encodes CASSASGGNTEAFF.

CDR3 residues: CASSLGRQINQPQHF. As DNA, the CDR3 is TGTGCCAGCAGCTTAGGACGACAGATCAATCAGCCCCAGCATTTT. This chain links TRBV7-8 with TRBJ1-5, with D possibly TRBD1 on 5 matching bases. CDR1 is SGHVS, CDR2 FQNEAQ, per germline. V dropped 1 base and J dropped 3 bases, with 10 bases sitting between them. The CDR3 is 15 residues long.

V usage is TRBV9 and J usage is TRBJ2-2; TRBD1 agrees at 11 bases. Germline V gene lookup returns CDR1 SGDLS and CDR2 YYNGEE. J was trimmed by 2 bases and V by 4 bases; bases with no gene match: 4. This CDR3 comprises 16 residues. CDR3 loop: CASSRGTGGNTGELFF. Written as DNA, the CDR3 is TGTGCCAGCAGCCGAGGGACAGGGGGTAACACCGGGGAGCTGTTTTTT.

The V call is TRBV11-2, the J call TRBJ2-3, with D possibly being TRBD1 (7 bases). Germline V gene data show CDR1 as SGHAT and CDR2 as FQNNGV. The CDR3 totals 17 residues. The V and J ends lost 5 bases and 2 bases respectively, with 20 bases between them. The CDR3 sequence is CASSPGGAGGFTDTQYF. The CDR3 region has the DNA TGTGCCAGCAGCCCAGGTGGGGCAGGGGGGTTCACAGATACGCAGTATTTT.

This rearrangement joins TRBV5-5 to TRBJ2-5, with D perhaps TRBD1 (6 bases). From germline, CDR1 is SGHKS and CDR2 YYEKEE (reference sequence). V lost 1 base to trimming and J lost 5 bases, with 15 bases between them. The CDR3 has 15 residues. The CDR3 spells CASSLRAGVMETQYF. The CDR3, as DNA: TGTGCCAGCAGCTTGAGGGCAGGGGTTATGGAGACCCAGTACTTC.

This clone was found once. The rearrangement links TRBV5-1 to TRBJ1-1; a weak D match, TRBD1 (6 bases). V lost 4 bases and J lost 1, with 11 bases in between. The CDR3 covers 14 residues. Germline V gene sequence: CDR1 SGHRS, CDR2 YFSETQ. CDR3 residues: CASSAGQKNTEAFF. The CDR3 bases are TGCGCCAGCAGCGCCGGACAGAAGAACACTGAAGCTTTCTTT.

The rearrangement joins TRBV6-6 to TRBJ1-5; D is undetermined. CDR1 and CDR2 (germline): MNHNY, SVGAGI (reference sequence). V was clipped by 0 bases and J by 3 bases, with 6 bases between them. The CDR3 has 14 amino acids. The CDR3 reads CASSYSSVNQPQHF. CDR3 sequence (DNA): TGTGCCAGCAGTTACTCATCCGTCAATCAGCCCCAGCATTTT.

The chain recombines TRBV6-2 or TRBV6-3 with TRBJ2-3, with D perhaps TRBD1 (6 bases). CDR3 length: 15 residues. The germline V and J ends were trimmed by 4 bases and 4 bases, with 15 bases remaining between them. The germline V gene encodes CDR1 MNHEY and CDR2 SVGEGT. CDR3 protein: CASSSGVIRADTQYF. DNA for the CDR3: TGTGCCAGCAGTTCAGGGGTCATTAGGGCAGATACGCAGTATTTT.

The chain is built from TRBV15 and TRBJ2-1, with 12 bases fitting TRBD1. Germline CDR1 LNHNV, CDR2 YYDKDF (reference sequence). CDR3 length: 13 amino acids. V lost 6 bases and J lost 8; bases outside the gene matches: 2. The CDR3 DNA is TGTGCCACCAGAGGGACAGGGGGCGATGAGCAGTTCTTC. As protein: CATRGTGGDEQFF.

The chain uses TRBV27 and TRBJ2-2; D is perhaps TRBD1 (5 bases). Trimming shortened V by 2 bases and J by 6 bases, and 7 bases separated the two germline ends. Germline-derived CDR1 and CDR2 are MNHEY and SMNVEV (reference sequence). The CDR3 consists of 13 residues. CDR3 amino acids: CASSLAGSGELFF. In nucleotides, the CDR3 is TGTGCCAGCAGTTTAGCAGGGTCCGGGGAGCTGTTTTTT.

The V and J genes are TRBV21-1 and TRBJ2-1; TRBD1 was called by the table and not checked on the DNA. TRBV21-1 is tagged as a pseudogene. The CDR3 length is 15 residues. The CDR3 is CASRTGTRAYNEQFF. The DNA for the CDR3 is TGTGCCAGCAGGACAGGGACACGAGCCTACAATGAGCAGTTCTTC.

The rearrangement uses TRBV7-8 and TRBJ1-1; possible D gene TRBD1, 6 bases. The V and J ends lost 8 bases and 1 base respectively, with 17 bases between them. This CDR3 is 15 amino acids long. Germline lookup yields CDR1 SGHVS and CDR2 FQNEAQ. The CDR3 nucleotides are TGTGCCAGCGGAGGCGTTGTGACAGGGAACACTGAAGCTTTCTTT. As protein: CASGGVVTGNTEAFF.

The CDR3 sequence: CASSLRSARSYNEQFF. The CDR3, as DNA: TGTGCCAGCAGCTTGCGCAGCGCCCGCTCCTACAATGAGCAGTTCTTC. The rearrangement joins TRBV5-6 to TRBJ2-1; D unresolved. The CDR3 length is 16 residues. CDR1 is SGHDT and CDR2 is YYEEEE in the germline V gene. With 1 base removed from V and 0 bases from J, the gap between germline ends came to 11 bases.

This rearrangement joins TRBV15 to TRBJ2-1, with 10 bases identical to TRBD2. CDR3 size: 17 residues. From germline, CDR1 is LNHNV and CDR2 YYDKDF (reference sequence). The ends lost 1 base at V and 9 bases at J; junction bases unmatched: 12. DNA of the CDR3: TGTGCCACCAGCAGAGGCGGTTTGAGCGGGAGGGCCGCTGAGCAGTTCTTC. This gives the protein CATSRGGLSGRAAEQFF.

This clone was picked up one time. DNA of the CDR3: TGTGCCAGTAGGCCCGGACTGAGGTCGAACACTGAAGCTTTCTTT. Protein product: CASRPGLRSNTEAFF. J is TRBJ1-1 and V is TRBV19; no reliable D call. The V end was cut by 6 bases, the J end by 1 base, with 15 bases between. This CDR3 spans 15 amino acids. CDR1 is LNHDA, CDR2 SQIVND, per germline (reference sequence).

V usage is TRBV3-1 (or the pseudogene TRBV3-2) and J usage is TRBJ2-7; TRBD2 matches at 12 bases. In germline, CDR1 is LGHDT, CDR2 YNNKEL (reference sequence). After removal of 1 base from V and 9 bases from J, the junction contained 7 bases not matched to a gene. The CDR3 consists of 15 residues. The CDR3 spells CASSQALAGGFGQYF. CDR3 nucleotide sequence: TGTGCCAGCAGCCAAGCACTAGCGGGGGGTTTCGGGCAGTACTTC.

The V call is TRBV11-3, the J call TRBJ2-1; TRBD1 matches at 9 bases. Germline V gene sequence: CDR1 SGHNT, CDR2 YENEEA. With V trimmed by 5 bases and J by 1 base, 15 bases remained unmatched. The CDR3 runs 19 residues. CDR3: CASSPGMDRGEGSYNEQFF. The CDR3 DNA follows: TGTGCCAGCAGCCCGGGGATGGACAGGGGCGAAGGGTCCTACAATGAGCAGTTCTTC. The full variable domain, in which reference TRBV11-3 and TRBJ2-1 provide the parts outside the CDR3, is EAGVVQSPRYKIIEKKQPVAFWCNPISGHNTLYWYLQNLGQGPELLIRYENEEAVDDSQLPKDRFSAERLKGVDSTLKIQPAELGDSAVYLCASSPGMDRGEGSYNEQFFGPGTRLTVL.

The chain carries TRBV7-2 and TRBJ2-5; TRBD2 matches 8 bases. In germline, CDR1 is SGHTA, CDR2 FQGNSA. V dropped 5 bases and J dropped 1; count of bases not matched to a gene: 15. CDR3 length: 18 amino acids. This CDR3 is CASSRLNLGGGRQETQYF. CDR3 bases: TGTGCCAGCAGCCGGCTAAATTTGGGCGGGGGGCGCCAAGAGACCCAGTACTTC.

This rearrangement joins TRBV7-3 to TRBJ2-7; 11 bases are shared with TRBD1. The CDR3 consists of 14 residues. With V trimmed by 5 bases and J by 3 bases, 3 bases remained unmatched. Germline assignment: CDR1 SGHTA and CDR2 FQGTGA. The CDR3 nucleotides are TGTGCCAGCAGCCGGGACAGGGGGAACTACGAGCAGTACTTC. This sequence encodes CASSRDRGNYEQYF.

V is TRBV5-1 and J is TRBJ2-7; no definite D call. Germline-derived CDR1 and CDR2 are SGHRS and YFSETQ. The CDR3 extends over 13 amino acids. V lost 4 bases, J lost 2 bases, and 10 bases lay in between. The CDR3 protein is CASSLGSPYEQYF. The CDR3 DNA reads TGCGCCAGCAGCCTCGGTTCGCCCTACGAGCAGTACTTC.

The chain joins TRBV4-1 to TRBJ1-2; no definite D call. CDR1 and CDR2 (germline): MGHRA, YSYEKL. The CDR3 contains 15 residues. The V gene lost 1 base and the J gene lost 5 bases, with 14 bases spanning the gap. The CDR3 protein is CASSQVQVFLYGYTF. The CDR3 DNA sequence: TGCGCCAGCAGCCAAGTCCAGGTGTTCCTTTATGGCTACACCTTC.

This clone has only one observation. The genes are TRBV19 and TRBJ1-1, with 7 bases fitting TRBD1. This CDR3 is built from 14 residues. Germline V lookup: CDR1 LNHDA, CDR2 SQIVND (reference sequence). The V and J ends lost 1 base and 4 bases, in that order; junction bases with no gene match: 3. CDR3 coding DNA: TGTGCCAGTAGTATAGGACAGGGAAGCACTGAAGCTTTCTTT. The encoded protein is CASSIGQGSTEAFF. The full variable domain, with the rest looked up from reference TRBV19 and TRBJ1-1, is DGGITQSPKYLFRKEGQNVTLSCEQNLNHDAMYWYRQDPGQGLRLIYYSQIVNDFQKGDIAEGYSVSREKKESFPLTVTSAQKNPTAFYLCASSIGQGSTEAFFGQGTRLTVV.

The chain couples TRBV21-1 to TRBJ1-5; the D call in the table, TRBD1, was not verified against the DNA. TRBV21-1 is a known pseudogene. The CDR3 spans 17 residues. CDR3 amino acids: CASSKEMQGASDQPQHF. CDR3 DNA sequence: TGTGCCAGCAGCAAAGAGATGCAGGGGGCATCGGATCAGCCCCAGCATTTT.